This T cell receptor beta chain was obtained from a study of blood T cell repertoires in COVID-19. In the study overall: From T cells, B-cell-depleted T cells, or PBMCs came the material, which was cDNA or gDNA.

CDR1 is LNHDA, CDR2 SQIVND, per germline (reference sequence). V gave up 5 bases and J gave up 8 bases; unmatched junction bases: 8. The CDR3 length is 15 residues. Only in-frame clones appear in the TCRdb table, and some are missing; sequencing was by immunoSEQ multiplex PCR. This sample yields around 85,000 clones, of which roughly 90% are seen a single time; around 4.5% belongs to the top ten. This receptor was obtained from a woman aged 80 or older with active or convalescent COVID-19. The material sequenced was peripheral blood. V gene TRBV19 combines with J gene TRBJ1-4, with TRBD1 identical over 10 bases. The CDR3 coding sequence is TGTGCCAGTAGTGCCCGGACAGGGGGAGTCGAAAAACTGTTTTTT. Translated, it gives CASSARTGGVEKLFF.